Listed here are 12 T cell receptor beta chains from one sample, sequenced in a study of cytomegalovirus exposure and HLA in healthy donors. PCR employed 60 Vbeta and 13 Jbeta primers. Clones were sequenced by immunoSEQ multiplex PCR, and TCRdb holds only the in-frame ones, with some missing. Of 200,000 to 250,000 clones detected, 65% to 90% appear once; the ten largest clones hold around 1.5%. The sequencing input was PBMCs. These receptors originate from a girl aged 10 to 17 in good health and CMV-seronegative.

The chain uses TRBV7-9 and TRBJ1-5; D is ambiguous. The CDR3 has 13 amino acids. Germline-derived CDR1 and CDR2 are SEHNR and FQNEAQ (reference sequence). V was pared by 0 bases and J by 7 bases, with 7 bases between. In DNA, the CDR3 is TGTGCCAGCAGCTTAGCTTCCGGGCAGCCCCAGCATTTT. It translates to CASSLASGQPQHF.

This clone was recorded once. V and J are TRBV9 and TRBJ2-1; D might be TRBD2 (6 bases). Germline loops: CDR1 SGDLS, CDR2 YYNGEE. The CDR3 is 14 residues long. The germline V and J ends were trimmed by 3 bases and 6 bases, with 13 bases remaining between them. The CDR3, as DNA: TGTGCCAGCAGCGCCATTAGCGGCGGCAATGAGCAGTTCTTC. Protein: CASSAISGGNEQFF.

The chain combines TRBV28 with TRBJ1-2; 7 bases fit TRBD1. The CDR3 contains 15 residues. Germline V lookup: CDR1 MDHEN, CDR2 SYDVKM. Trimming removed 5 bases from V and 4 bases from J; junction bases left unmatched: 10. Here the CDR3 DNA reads TGTGCCAGCAGTCCCCTACGAGGGGGCGGCTATGGCTACACCTTC. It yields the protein CASSPLRGGGYGYTF.

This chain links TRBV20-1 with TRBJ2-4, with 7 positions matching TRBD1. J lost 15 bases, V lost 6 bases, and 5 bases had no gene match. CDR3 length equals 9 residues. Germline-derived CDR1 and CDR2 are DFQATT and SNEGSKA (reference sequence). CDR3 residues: CSAGTVRYF. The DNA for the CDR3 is TGCAGTGCCGGGACAGTGAGGTACTTC.

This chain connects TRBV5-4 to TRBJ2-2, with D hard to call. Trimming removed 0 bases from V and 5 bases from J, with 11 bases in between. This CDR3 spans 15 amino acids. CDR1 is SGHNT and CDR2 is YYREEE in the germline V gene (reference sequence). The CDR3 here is CASSLDSSRTGELFF. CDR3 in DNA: TGTGCCAGCAGCTTGGACTCTAGTAGGACCGGGGAGCTGTTTTTT.

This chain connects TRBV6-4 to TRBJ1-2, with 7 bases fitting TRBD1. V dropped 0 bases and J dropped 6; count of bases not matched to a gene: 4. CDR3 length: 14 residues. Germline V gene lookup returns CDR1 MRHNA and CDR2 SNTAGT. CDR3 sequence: CASSDSTGLDGYTF. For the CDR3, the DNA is TGTGCCAGCAGTGACTCGACAGGGCTAGATGGCTACACCTTC.

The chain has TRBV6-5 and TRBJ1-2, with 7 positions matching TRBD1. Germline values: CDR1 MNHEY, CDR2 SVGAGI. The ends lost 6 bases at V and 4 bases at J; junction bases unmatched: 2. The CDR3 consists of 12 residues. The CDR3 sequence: CASRRQGYGYTF. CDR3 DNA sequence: TGTGCCAGCAGGAGACAGGGCTATGGCTACACCTTC.

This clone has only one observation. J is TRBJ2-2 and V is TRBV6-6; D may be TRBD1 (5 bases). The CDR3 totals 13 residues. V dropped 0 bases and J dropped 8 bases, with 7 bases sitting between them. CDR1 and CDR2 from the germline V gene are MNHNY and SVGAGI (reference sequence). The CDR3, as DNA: TGTGCCAGCAGTTACTCCCCAGGGGGGGAGCTGTTTTTT. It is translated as CASSYSPGGELFF.

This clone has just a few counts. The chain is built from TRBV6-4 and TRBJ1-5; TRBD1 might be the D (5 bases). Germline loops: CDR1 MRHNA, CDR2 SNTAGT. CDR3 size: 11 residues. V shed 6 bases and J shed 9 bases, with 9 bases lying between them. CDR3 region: CASRGLWPQHF. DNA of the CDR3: TGTGCCAGCAGGGGGCTATGGCCCCAGCATTTT.

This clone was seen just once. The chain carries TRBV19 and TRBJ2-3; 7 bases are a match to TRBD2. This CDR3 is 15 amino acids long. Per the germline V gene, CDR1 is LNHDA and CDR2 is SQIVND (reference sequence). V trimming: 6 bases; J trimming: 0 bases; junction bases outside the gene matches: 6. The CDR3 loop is CASSDISGSTDTQYF. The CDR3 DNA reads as TGTGCCAGTAGCGACATTAGCGGGAGCACAGATACGCAGTATTTT.

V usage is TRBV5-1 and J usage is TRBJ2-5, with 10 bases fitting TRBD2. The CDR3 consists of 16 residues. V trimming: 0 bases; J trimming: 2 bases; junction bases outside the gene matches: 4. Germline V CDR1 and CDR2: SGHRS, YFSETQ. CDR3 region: CASSLVLAGIQETQYF. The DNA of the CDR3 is TGCGCCAGCAGCTTGGTACTAGCGGGGATTCAAGAGACCCAGTACTTC. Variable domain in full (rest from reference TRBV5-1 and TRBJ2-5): KAGVTQTPRYLIKTRGQQVTLSCSPISGHRSVSWYQQTPGQGLQFLFEYFSETQRNKGNFPGRFSGRQFSNSRSEMNVSTLELGDSALYLCASSLVLAGIQETQYFGPGTRLLVL.

For the CDR3, the DNA is TGCAGCTCCAGGACTAGCGGGAGGTGGGAGGCAGATACGCAGTATTTT. Its translation: CSSRTSGRWEADTQYF. The rearrangement joins TRBV29-1 to TRBJ2-3; 14 bases line up with TRBD2. Germline loops: CDR1 SQVTM, CDR2 ANQGSEA. Losses at the gene ends were 8 bases for V and 4 bases for J; bases not matched to a gene: 11. This CDR3 has 16 residues.